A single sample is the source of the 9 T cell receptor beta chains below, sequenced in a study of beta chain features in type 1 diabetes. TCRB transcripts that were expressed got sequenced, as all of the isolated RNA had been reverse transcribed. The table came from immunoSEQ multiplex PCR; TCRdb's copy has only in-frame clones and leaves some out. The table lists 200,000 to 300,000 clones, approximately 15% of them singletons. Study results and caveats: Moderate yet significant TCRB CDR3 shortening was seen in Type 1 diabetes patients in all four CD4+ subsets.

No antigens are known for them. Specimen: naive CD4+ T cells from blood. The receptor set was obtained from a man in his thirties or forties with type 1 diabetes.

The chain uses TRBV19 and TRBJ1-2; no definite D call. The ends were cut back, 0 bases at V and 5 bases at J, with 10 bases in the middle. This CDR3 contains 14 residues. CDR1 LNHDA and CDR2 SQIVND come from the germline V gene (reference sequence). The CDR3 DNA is TGTGCCAGTAGTATAGAGCGGGGTGGATATGGCTACACCTTC. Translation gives CASSIERGGYGYTF.

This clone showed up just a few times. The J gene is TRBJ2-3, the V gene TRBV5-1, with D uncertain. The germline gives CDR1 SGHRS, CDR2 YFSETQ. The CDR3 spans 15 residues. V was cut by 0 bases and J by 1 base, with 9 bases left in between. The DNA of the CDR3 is TGCGCCAGCAGCTTGGCCGCAACTGGCACAGATACGCAGTATTTT. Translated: CASSLAATGTDTQYF.

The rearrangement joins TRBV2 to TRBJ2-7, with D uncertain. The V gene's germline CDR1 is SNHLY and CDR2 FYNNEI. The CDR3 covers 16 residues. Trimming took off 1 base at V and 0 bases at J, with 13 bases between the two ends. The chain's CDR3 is CASSEGLFTLSYEQYF. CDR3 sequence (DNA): TGTGCCAGCAGTGAAGGCCTATTTACGCTCTCCTACGAGCAGTACTTC.

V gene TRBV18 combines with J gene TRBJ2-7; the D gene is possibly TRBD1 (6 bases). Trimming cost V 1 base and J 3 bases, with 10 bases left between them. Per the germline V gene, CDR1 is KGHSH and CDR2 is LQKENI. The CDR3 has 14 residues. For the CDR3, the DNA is TGTGCCAGCTCACCACTCGGCAGGGGCTACGAGCAGTACTTC. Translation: CASSPLGRGYEQYF.

The CDR3 sequence: CATSGKGAPRKTEAFF. The CDR3 DNA sequence: TGTGCCACCAGCGGCAAGGGGGCCCCCCGAAAGACTGAAGCTTTCTTT. The V and J genes are TRBV15 and TRBJ1-1, with 7 bases aligning to TRBD1. CDR3 length equals 16 residues. With 5 bases clipped from V and 5 bases from J, the junction kept 14 bases outside the gene matches. Looked up from germline, CDR1 is LNHNV and CDR2 is YYDKDF (reference sequence).

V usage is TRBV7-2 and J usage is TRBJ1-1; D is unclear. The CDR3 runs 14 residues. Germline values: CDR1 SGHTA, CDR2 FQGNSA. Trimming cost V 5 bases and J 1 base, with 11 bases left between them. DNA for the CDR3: TGTGCCAGCAGCCCGGGGTACGCGAACACTGAAGCTTTCTTT. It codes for CASSPGYANTEAFF.

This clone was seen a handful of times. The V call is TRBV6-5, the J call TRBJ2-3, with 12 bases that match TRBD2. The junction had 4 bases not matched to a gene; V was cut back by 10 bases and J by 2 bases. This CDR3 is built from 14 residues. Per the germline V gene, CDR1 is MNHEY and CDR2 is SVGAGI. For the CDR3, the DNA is TGTGCCACTAGACTAGCGGGAGACACAGATACGCAGTATTTT. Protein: CATRLAGDTDTQYF.

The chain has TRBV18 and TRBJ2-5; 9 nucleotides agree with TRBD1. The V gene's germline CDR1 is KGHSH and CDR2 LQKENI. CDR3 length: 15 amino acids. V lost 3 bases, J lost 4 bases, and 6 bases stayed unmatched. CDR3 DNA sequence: TGTGCCAGCTCACCCACGGGACAGGGAGTAGAGACCCAGTACTTC. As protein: CASSPTGQGVETQYF.

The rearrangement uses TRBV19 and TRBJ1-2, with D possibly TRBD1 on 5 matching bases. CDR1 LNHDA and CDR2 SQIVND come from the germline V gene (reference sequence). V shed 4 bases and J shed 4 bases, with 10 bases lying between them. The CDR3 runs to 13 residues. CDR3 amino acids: CASSRTPPYGYTF. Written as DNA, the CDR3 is TGTGCCAGTAGTAGGACACCTCCCTATGGCTACACCTTC.